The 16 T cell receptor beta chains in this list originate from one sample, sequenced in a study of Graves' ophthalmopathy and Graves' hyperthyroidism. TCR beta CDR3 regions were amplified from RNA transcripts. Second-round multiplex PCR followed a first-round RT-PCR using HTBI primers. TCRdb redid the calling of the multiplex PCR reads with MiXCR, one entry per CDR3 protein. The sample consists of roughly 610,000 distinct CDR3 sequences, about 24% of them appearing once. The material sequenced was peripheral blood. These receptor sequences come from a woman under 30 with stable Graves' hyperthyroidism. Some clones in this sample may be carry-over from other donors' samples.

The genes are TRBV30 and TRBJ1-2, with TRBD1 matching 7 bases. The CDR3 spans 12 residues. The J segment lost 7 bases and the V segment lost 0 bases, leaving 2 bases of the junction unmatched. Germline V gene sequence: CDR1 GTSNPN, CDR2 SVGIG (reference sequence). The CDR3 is CAWSVGGGGYTF. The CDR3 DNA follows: TGTGCCTGGAGTGTAGGGGGCGGTGGCTACACCTTC. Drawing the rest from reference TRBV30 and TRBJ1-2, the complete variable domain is SQTIHQWPATLVQPVGSPLSLECTVEGTSNPNLYWYRQAAGRGLQLLFYSVGIGQISSEVPQNLSASRPQDRQFILSSKKLLLSDSGFYLCAWSVGGGGYTFGSGTRLTVV.

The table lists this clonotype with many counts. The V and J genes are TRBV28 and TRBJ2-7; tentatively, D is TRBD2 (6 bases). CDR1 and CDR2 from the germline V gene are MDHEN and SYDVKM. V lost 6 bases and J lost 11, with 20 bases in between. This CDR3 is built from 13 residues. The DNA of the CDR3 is TGTGCCAGCAGACAGATACCGGGGGTTCGGGAGTACTTC. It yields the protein CASRQIPGVREYF.

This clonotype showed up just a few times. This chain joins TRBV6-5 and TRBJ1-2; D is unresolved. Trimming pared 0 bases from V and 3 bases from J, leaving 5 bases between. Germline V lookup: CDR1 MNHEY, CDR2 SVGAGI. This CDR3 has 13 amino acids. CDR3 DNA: TGTGCCAGCAGTTACTCGCGGGACTATGGCTACACCTTC. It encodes CASSYSRDYGYTF.

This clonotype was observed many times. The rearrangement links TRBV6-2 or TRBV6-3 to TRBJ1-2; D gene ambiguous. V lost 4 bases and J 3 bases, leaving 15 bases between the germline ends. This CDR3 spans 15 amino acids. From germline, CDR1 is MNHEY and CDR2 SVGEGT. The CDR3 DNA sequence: TGTGCCAGCAGTTTCCCCCCTGAACCCTACTATGGCTACACCTTC. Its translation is CASSFPPEPYYGYTF.

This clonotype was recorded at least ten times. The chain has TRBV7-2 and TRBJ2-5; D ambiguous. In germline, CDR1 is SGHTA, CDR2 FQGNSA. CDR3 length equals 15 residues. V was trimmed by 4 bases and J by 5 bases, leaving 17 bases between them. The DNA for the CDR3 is TGTGCCAGCAGCTATCGACCGGCTTTTGGGGAGACCCAGTACTTC. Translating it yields CASSYRPAFGETQYF.

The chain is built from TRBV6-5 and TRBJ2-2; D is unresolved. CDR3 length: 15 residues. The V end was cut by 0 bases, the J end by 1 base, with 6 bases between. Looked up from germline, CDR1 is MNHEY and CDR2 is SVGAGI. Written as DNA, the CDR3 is TGTGCCAGCAGTTACTCGTTTATGAACACCGGGGAGCTGTTTTTT. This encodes CASSYSFMNTGELFF.

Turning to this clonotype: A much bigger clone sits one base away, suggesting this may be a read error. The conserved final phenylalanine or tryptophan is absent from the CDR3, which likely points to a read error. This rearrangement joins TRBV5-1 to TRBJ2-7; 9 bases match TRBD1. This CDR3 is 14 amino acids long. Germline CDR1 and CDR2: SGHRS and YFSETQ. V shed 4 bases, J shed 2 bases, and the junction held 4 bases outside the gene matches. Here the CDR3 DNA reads TGCGCCAGCAGCGCGGGACAGGGCACCTACGAGCAGTACTAC. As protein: CASSAGQGTYEQYY.

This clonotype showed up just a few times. In DNA, the CDR3 is TGTGCCAGCAGCCAAGACAAGGGCTTCGGCGGGGGGCCCTACGAGCAGTACTTC. Protein product: CASSQDKGFGGGPYEQYF. The chain couples TRBV3-1 to TRBJ2-7; 8 bases agree with TRBD2. The CDR3 contains 18 residues. V lost 0 bases, J lost 2 bases, and 12 bases stayed unmatched. Germline CDR1 is LGHDT and CDR2 is YNNKEL (reference sequence).

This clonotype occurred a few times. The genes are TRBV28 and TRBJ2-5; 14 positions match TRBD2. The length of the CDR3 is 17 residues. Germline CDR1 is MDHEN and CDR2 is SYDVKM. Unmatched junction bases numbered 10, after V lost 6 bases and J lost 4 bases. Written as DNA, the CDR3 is TGTGCCAGCAGCCCGGGACTAGCGGGAGTAAAGGGAGAGACCCAGTACTTC. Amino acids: CASSPGLAGVKGETQYF.

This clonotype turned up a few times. CDR3 sequence (DNA): TGCGCCAGCAGCGTTCAGGGGGACCGAGAGACCCAGTACTTC. Its protein is CASSVQGDRETQYF. V is TRBV5-1 and J is TRBJ2-5; 7 bases match TRBD1. Trimming took 4 bases from V and 4 from J; bases not matched to a gene: 7. CDR1 is SGHRS, CDR2 YFSETQ, per germline. The CDR3 spans 14 residues.

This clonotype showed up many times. The CDR3 here is CASQLNQPQHF. In nucleotides, the CDR3 is TGTGCCAGCCAACTCAATCAGCCCCAGCATTTT. The chain carries TRBV6-5 and TRBJ1-5, with D unresolved. Germline CDR1 and CDR2: MNHEY and SVGAGI. The V gene lost 8 bases and the J gene lost 3 bases, with 5 bases spanning the gap. The length of the CDR3 is 11 residues.

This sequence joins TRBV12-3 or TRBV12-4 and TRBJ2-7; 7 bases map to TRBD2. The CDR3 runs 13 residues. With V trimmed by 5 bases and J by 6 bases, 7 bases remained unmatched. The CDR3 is CASSTGTIREQYF. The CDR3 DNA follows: TGTGCCAGCAGTACCGGGACTATCCGCGAGCAGTACTTC.

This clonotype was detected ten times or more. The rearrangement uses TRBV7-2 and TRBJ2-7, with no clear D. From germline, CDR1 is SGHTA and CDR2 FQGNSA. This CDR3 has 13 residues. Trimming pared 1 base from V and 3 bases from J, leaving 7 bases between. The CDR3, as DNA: TGTGCCAGCAGCTTAGTAGCAAACTACGAGCAGTACTTC. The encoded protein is CASSLVANYEQYF.

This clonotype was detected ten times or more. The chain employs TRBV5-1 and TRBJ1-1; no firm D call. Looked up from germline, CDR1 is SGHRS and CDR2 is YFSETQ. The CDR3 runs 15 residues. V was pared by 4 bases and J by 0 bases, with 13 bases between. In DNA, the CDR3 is TGCGCCAGCAGCGACCCCACGGTCATGAACACTGAAGCTTTCTTT. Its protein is CASSDPTVMNTEAFF.

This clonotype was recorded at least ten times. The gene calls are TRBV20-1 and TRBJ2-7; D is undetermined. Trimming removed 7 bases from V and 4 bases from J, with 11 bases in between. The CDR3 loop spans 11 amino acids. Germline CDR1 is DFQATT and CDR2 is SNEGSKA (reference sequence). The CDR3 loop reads CSVGGRYEQYF. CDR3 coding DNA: TGCAGTGTGGGTGGACGTTACGAGCAGTACTTC.

CDR3 sequence: CASSQEFTGELFF. The CDR3 coding sequence is TGTGCCAGCAGCCAAGAGTTCACCGGGGAGCTGTTTTTT. The J gene is TRBJ2-2, the V gene TRBV3-1, with unresolved D. Trimming took off 0 bases at V and 4 bases at J, with 3 bases between the two ends. CDR1 and CDR2 from the germline V gene are LGHDT and YNNKEL (reference sequence). This CDR3 is 13 amino acids long.